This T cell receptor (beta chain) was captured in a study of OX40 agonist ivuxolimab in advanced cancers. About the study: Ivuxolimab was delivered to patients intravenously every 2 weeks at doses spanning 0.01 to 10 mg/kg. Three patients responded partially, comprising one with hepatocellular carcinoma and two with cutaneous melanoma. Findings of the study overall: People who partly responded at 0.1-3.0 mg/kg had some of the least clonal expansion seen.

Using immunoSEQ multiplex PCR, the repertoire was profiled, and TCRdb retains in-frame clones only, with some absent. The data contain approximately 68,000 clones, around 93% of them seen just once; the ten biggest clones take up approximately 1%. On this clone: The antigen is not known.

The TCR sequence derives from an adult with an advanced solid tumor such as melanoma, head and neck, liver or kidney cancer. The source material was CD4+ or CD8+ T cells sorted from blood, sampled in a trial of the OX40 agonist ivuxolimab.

As DNA, the CDR3 is TGTGCCACCGACGGGGGGGGCTACGAGCAGTACTTC. As protein: CATDGGGYEQYF. The V and J genes are TRBV19 and TRBJ2-7, with 8 nucleotides matching TRBD2. Germline V gene sequence: CDR1 LNHDA, CDR2 SQIVND (reference sequence). The trim removed 10 bases at V and 3 bases at J, leaving 5 bases unmatched. CDR3 length: 12 amino acids.